This TCR beta chain was documented in a study of T cells expressing NK-cell markers. At the level of the study: The study sequenced eight donors, seven HCMV-seropositive and one seronegative.

Concerning this clonotype itself: The antigen remains undetermined.

Germline V CDR1 and CDR2: SGHTA, FQGNSA. This CDR3 is 20 amino acids long. Overall study results and limits: HCMV specificity of expanded NKG2C+ T cell clones remained unclear. Top CD8+ clonotypes included the dominant CD3+CD56+NKG2C+ clonotypes in roughly 6 donors.

A 5'RACE template switching approach incorporating UMIs was used to make TCR beta cDNA. TCRdb reworked the 5' RACE reads into one entry per CDR3 protein, no DNA. This table lists 550,000 or so distinct CDR3 sequences. The material sequenced was blood T cells: a sorted CD56 or NKG2C T cell subset, CD4+ or CD8+ T cells, or bulk PBMC T cells (not recorded which). This TCR derives from a young man in good health. V gene TRBV7-2 combines with J gene TRBJ1-5; without DNA, the TCRdb call of TRBD1 cannot be checked. CDR3 loop: CASSLGYGTANDNSNQPQHF.